This T cell receptor (beta chain) was recovered during a study of Ad26.COV2.S vaccination and SARS-CoV-2 variants (dated by TCRdb to about 2021). Turning to the overall study: Donors in the vaccine arm were drawn from COV1001, a multicentre, randomized, double-blind, placebo-controlled phase I-IIa trial testing Ad26.COV2.S in healthy adults. Ad26.COV2.S was administered intramuscularly at 5 x 10^10 or 1 x 10^11 viral particles, either as a single shot or as two shots given 56 days apart. The specificity and breadth of SARS-CoV-2-reactive T cell receptors after Ad26.COV2.S vaccination were assessed by TCRbeta repertoire sequencing. The TCR-sequenced set comprised around 32 samples: around 20 Ad26.COV2.S vaccine recipients, 5 placebo recipients and 8 SARS-CoV-2 convalescent individuals. Participants in the trial were split at random into five groups of five each, receiving low-dose or high-dose Ad26.COV2.S once or twice, or else placebo on both occasions. Throughout the experiments and outcome assessment, investigators stayed blinded to trial group allocation. Overall study results and their limits: It was noted by the authors that total T cell responses may have been underestimated by the TCR breadth and depth analyses. The study lacked the statistical power to compare responses across vaccine doses or regimens. Ad26.COV2.S recipients had higher spike-specific TCR breadth than placebo recipients (P = 0.0014). Comparable non-spike TCR breadth was observed between vaccine and placebo recipients, consistent with only spike being contained in the vaccine. Substantial breadth of spike-specific CD8+ and CD4+ T cell responses was reported after vaccination.

TCRbeta CDR3 regions were sequenced with the immunoSEQ Assay. After extraction, genomic DNA underwent amplification by bias-controlled multiplex PCR, followed by high-throughput sequencing. The study's own analysis went as follows. Collapsing and filtering of sequences were performed to quantify the absolute abundance of each unique TCRbeta CDR3 region. T cell fraction was estimated by normalizing TCRbeta template counts to usable DNA, which was measured by amplifying reference genes present in all nucleated cells. Repertoire TCRs were annotated as SARS-CoV-2-specific when V gene, CDR3 amino acid sequence and J gene were exactly matched to a known reactive TCR set. The reference SARS-CoV-2 TCR set was derived from MIRA and filtered for enrichment in COVID-19-positive ImmuneCODE repertoires, a step that removed public or cross-reactive TCRs. Drawing on the MIRA antigens, annotated TCRs were analysed further at the level of specific ORF or position within ORF. Breadth was defined as the number of annotated unique rearrangements divided by the total number of unique productive rearrangements, and depth was defined as the summed frequency of the annotated unique rearrangements. Group comparisons of TCR breadth used two-sided Wilcoxon rank-sum tests. What TCRdb holds here is the immuneACCESS table cut down to in-frame rearrangements. Part of the clones is not present; checked against another copy, under half of the missing clones reflect an unresolved V gene, and the others are unexplained. V, J and clone size reflect that table, while D and trimming were determined from the DNA. The sample profile shows about 460,000 clones; 89% of them were found once. The ten largest make up around 1.6% of the sample.

The germline ends are 12 bases apart after V is trimmed by 1 base and J by 2 bases. The CDR3 has 15 amino acids, counting the end cysteine and phenylalanine. Left in the record is the CDR3 DNA by itself, 45 bases read in frame from the first base. From a lookup of the germline V gene, CDR1 and CDR2 are LGHNA and YSLEER. Concerning this clone: Its antigen is currently not known. The sample holds no much larger clone one base away, and base qualities are not on file.

The sample's treatment or condition label, in plain terms: 19 received Ad26.COV2.S at low or high dose, single or two shots; about 5 received placebo; per-sample allocation not given. Repertoires of vaccine and placebo recipients were sequenced from samples collected on day 63 after the first injection. Cohort 1b enrolled 20 to 30 adults aged 18-55 years at a single site in Boston, USA, between 29 July and 7 August 2020. Ad26.COV2.S consisted of a replication-incompetent adenovirus type 26 vector by which a prefusion-stabilized SARS-CoV-2 spike protein from the original Wuhan strain was expressed.

The rearranged segments are TRBV4-3 and TRBJ2-7; confidence is insufficient to name the D gene. The receptor was isolated from a person between 18 and 59 years old who received the Ad26.COV2.S COVID-19 vaccine or a placebo. The sample was peripheral blood, taken in a trial of Ad26.COV2.S vaccine versus placebo. The bases are TGCGCCAGCAGCCAAGTTTGGGCGCCGACCTACGAGCAGTACTTC. Its protein reads: CASSQVWAPTYEQYF.